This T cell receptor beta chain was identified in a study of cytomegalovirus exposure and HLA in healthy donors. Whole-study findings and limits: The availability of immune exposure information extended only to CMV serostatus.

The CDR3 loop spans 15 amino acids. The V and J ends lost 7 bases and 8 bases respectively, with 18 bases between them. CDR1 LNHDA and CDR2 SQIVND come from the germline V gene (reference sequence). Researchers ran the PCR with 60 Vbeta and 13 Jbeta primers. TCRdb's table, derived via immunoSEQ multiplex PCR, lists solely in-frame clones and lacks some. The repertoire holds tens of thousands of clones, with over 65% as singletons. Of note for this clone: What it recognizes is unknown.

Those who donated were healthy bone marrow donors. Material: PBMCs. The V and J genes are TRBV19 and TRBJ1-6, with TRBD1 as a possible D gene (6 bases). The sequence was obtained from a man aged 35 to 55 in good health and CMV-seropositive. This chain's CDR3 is CASTMTGSTHSPLHF. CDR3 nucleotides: TGTGCCAGTACCATGACAGGTTCTACGCATTCACCCCTCCACTTT.